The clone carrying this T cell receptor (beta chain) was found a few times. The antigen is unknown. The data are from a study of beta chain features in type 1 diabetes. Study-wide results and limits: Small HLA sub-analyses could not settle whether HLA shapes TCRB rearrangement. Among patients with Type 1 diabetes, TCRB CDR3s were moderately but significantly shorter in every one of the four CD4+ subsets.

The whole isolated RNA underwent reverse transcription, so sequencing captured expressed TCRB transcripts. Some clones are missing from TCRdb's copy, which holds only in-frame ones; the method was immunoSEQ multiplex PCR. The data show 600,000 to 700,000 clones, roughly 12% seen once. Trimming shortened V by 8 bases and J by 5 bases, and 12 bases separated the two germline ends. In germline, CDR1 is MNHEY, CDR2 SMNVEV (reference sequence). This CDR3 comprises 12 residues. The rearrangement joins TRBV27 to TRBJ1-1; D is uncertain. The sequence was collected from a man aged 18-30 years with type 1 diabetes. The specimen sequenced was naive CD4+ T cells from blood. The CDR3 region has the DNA TGTGCCAGCGGTCTACTAGGGACTGAAGCTTTCTTT. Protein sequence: CASGLLGTEAFF.